The subject of this entry is one TCR beta chain. Its specificity is unknown. The entry originates in a study of identical twins. A template switching step contributed a universal primer site, while unique molecular identifiers were present in the cDNA. TCRdb re-analysed the 5' RACE reads in MiXCR, keeping a single row per CDR3 protein. The repertoire holds 450,000 or so distinct CDR3 sequences, with 11% to 15% as singletons. General observations from the study: Fewer insertions were carried by abundant cord blood beta clonotypes, but none was seen in memory repertoires. The study based its conclusions on cross-sectional statistical analysis and did not follow the same donors. Less excess twin sharing appeared in beta out-of-frame sequences.

With 3 bases clipped from V and 2 bases from J, the junction kept 2 bases outside the gene matches. The CDR3 has 14 residues. The sample was also reused in another study, on yellow fever vaccine responses in identical twins.

The J gene is TRBJ2-3, the V gene TRBV12-3 or TRBV12-4, with 7 bases identical to TRBD2. This clonotype was sampled from a woman under 30 in good health. Sample: CD4+ T cells sorted from blood. The CDR3 region is CASSLTSHTDTQYF. DNA of the CDR3: TGTGCCAGCAGTTTGACTAGCCACACAGATACGCAGTATTTT.